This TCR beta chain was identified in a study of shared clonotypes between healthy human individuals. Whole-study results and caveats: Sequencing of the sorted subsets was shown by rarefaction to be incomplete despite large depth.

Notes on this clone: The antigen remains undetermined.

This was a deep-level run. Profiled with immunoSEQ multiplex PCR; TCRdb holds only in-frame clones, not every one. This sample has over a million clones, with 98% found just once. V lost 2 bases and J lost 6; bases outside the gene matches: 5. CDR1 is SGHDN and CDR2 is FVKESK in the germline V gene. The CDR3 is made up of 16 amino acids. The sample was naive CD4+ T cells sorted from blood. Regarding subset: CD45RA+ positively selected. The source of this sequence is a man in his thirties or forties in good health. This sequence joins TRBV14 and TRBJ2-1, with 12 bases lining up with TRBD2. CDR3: CASSQTLAGGPNEQFF. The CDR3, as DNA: TGTGCCAGCAGCCAAACTCTAGCGGGAGGGCCCAATGAGCAGTTCTTC.